The clone carrying this T cell receptor beta chain was observed a single time. Its antigen is unidentified. Sequenced by immunoSEQ multiplex PCR; TCRdb stores in-frame clones only, minus some. The sample lists over 13,000 clones, just under 80% occurring once. Germline CDR1 and CDR2: SGHDT and YYEEEE. Trimming at V came to 4 bases and at J to 5 bases, leaving 7 bases not matched to a gene. The CDR3 runs to 15 residues. The data belong to a study of chemoradiotherapy in HPV16-positive cancers. Study overall: Candidate HPV-specific clones and shared TCR motifs came from a couple of HPV16-positive patients.

Broader study findings: Candidate HPV-specific clones and E7-related TCR motifs grew in tumor during treatment. In HPV16-positive patients, HPV-responsive T-cell expansion tracked better recurrence-free survival.

Sampling was carried out from a patient who underwent chemoradiotherapy. This rearrangement joins TRBV5-6 to TRBJ2-3; 10 bases match TRBD2. The receptor was isolated from a human donor with HPV-associated anogenital cancer. The DNA of the CDR3 is TGTGCCAGCAGCACTCTAGCGGGGGCGAAAGATACGCAGTATTTT. Its translation is CASSTLAGAKDTQYF.